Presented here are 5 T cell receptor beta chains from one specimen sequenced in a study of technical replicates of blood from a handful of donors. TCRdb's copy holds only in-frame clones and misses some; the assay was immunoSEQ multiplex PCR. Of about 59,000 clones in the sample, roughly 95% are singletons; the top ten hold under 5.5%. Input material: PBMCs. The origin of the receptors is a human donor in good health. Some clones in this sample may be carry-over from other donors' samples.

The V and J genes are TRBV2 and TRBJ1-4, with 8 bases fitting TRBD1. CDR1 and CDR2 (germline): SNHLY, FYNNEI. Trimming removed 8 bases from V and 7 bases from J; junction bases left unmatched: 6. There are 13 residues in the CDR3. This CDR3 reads CASRWTGSEKLFF. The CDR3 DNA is TGTGCCAGCCGCTGGACAGGGAGTGAAAAACTGTTTTTT.

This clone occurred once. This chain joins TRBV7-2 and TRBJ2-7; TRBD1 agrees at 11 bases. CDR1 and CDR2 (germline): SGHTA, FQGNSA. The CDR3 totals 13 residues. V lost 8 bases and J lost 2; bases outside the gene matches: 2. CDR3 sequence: CASLGQGAYEQYF. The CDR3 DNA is TGTGCCAGCTTGGGACAGGGGGCCTACGAGCAGTACTTC.

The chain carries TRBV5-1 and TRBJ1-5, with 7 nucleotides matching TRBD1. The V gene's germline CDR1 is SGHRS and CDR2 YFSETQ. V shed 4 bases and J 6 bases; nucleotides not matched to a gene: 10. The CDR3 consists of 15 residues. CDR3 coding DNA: TGCGCCAGCAGCCCGGAAGGGGGCTGGGGTCAGCCCCAGCATTTT. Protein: CASSPEGGWGQPQHF.

CDR3 loop: CASSLVDSQLAGYTF. In nucleotides, the CDR3 is TGTGCCAGCAGCTTAGTAGACAGTCAGCTGGCTGGCTACACCTTC. This chain uses TRBV7-2 with TRBJ1-2, with a weak D call TRBD1 (5 bases). V lost 1 base, J lost 7 bases, and 16 bases lay in between. Germline V gene data show CDR1 as SGHTA and CDR2 as FQGNSA. The CDR3 is made up of 15 amino acids.

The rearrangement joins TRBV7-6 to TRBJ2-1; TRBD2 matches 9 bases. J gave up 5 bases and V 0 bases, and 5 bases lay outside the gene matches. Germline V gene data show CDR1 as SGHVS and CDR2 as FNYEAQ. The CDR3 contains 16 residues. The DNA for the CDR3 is TGTGCCAGCAGCTTAGCGGAGCTAGCGGGGAACAATGAGCAGTTCTTC. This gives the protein CASSLAELAGNNEQFF.